The TCR beta chain under discussion was sequenced for a study of shared clonotypes between healthy human individuals. Study findings and constraints: About 4.5% of naive CD4 clonotypes were common to four donors.

From germline, CDR1 is MDHEN and CDR2 SYDVKM. V trimming: 8 bases; J trimming: 6 bases; junction bases outside the gene matches: 13. The CDR3 consists of 15 residues. Concerning this clone: Its antigen is not known.

Naive CD8 cells, CD45RO-negative and positively selected for CCR7, excluded terminally differentiated effector memory CD45RA+ cells. Genomic DNA from each subset was divided evenly over several immunoSEQ plates. Sequenced by immunoSEQ multiplex PCR; TCRdb stores in-frame clones only, minus some. This table has some 2 million clones, 85% to 95% appearing once. The sequencing sample was made of naive CD8+ T cells sorted from blood. This clonotype was sampled from a man aged 18 to 29 in good health. The chain has TRBV28 and TRBJ1-2; TRBD1 agrees at 9 bases. This CDR3 reads CASLAGQGLRDGYTF. CDR3 coding DNA: TGTGCCAGCTTGGCGGGACAGGGTCTCCGCGATGGCTACACCTTC.